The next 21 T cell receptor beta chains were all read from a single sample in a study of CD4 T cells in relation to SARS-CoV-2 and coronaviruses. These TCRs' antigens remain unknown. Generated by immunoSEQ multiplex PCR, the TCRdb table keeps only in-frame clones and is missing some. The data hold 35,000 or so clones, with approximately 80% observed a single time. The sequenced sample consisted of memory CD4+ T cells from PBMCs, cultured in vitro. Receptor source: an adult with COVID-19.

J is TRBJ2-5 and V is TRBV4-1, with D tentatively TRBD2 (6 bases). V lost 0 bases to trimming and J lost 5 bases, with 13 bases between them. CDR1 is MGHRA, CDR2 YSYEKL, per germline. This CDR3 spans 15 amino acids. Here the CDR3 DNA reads TGCGCCAGCAGCCAAGAATTACTAGCTCGGGAGACCCAGTACTTC. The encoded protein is CASSQELLARETQYF.

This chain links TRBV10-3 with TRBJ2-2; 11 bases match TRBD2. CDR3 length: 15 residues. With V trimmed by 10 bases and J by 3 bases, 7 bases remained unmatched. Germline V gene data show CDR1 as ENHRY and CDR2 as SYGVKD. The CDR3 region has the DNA TGTGCCAGCAAACGGGGACTAGCGGACACCGGGGAGCTGTTTTTT. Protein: CASKRGLADTGELFF.

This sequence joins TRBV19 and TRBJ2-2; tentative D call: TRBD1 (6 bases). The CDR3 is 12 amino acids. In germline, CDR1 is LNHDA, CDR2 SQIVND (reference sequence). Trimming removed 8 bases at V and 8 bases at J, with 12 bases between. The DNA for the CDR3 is TGTGCCAGTCGAACAGGGCCGGGGGAGCTGTTTTTT. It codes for CASRTGPGELFF. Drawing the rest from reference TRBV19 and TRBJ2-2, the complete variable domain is DGGITQSPKYLFRKEGQNVTLSCEQNLNHDAMYWYRQDPGQGLRLIYYSQIVNDFQKGDIAEGYSVSREKKESFPLTVTSAQKNPTAFYLCASRTGPGELFFGEGSRLTVL.

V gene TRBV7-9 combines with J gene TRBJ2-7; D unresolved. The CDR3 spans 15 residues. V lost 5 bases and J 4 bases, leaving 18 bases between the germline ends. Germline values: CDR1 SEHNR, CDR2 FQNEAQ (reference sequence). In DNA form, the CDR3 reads TGTGCCAGCAGCCCGCCCTCGGGCAGAACTTACGAGCAGTACTTC. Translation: CASSPPSGRTYEQYF.

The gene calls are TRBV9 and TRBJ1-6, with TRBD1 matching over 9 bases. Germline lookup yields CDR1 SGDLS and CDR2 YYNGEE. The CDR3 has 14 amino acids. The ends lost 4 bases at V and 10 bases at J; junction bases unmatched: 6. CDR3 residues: CASSFGTGLSPLHF. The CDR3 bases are TGTGCCAGCAGCTTCGGGACAGGGCTCTCACCCCTCCACTTT. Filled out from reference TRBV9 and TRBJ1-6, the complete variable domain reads DSGVTQTPKHLITATGQRVTLRCSPRSGDLSVYWYQQSLDQGLQFLIQYYNGEERAKGNILERFSAQQFPDLHSELNLSSLELGDSALYFCASSFGTGLSPLHFGNGTRLTVT.

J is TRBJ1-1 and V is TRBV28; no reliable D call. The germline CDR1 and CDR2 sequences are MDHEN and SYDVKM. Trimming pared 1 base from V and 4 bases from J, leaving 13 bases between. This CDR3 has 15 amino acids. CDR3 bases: TGTGCCAGCAGTTTATTCATGAGGGAGGGCACTGAAGCTTTCTTT. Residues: CASSLFMREGTEAFF.

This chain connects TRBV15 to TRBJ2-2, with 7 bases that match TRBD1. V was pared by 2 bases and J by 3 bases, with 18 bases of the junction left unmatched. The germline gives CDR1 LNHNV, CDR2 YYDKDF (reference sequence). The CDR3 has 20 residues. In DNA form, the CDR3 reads TGTGCCACCAGCAGACACACCCGGTACAGGGGAAAAACGTACACCGGGGAGCTGTTTTTT. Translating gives CATSRHTRYRGKTYTGELFF.

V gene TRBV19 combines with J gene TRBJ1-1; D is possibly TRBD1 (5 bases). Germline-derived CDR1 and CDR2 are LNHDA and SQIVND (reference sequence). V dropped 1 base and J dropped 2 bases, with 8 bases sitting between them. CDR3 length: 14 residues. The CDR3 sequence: CASSIVRGNTEAFF. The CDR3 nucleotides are TGTGCCAGTAGTATAGTTAGGGGAAACACTGAAGCTTTCTTT.

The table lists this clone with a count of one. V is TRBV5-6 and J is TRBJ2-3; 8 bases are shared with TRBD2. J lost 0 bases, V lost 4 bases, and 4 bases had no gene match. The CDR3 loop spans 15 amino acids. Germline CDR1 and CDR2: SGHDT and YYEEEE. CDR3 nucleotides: TGTGCCAGCAGCCCTATAGCGGGAAGCACAGATACGCAGTATTTT. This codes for CASSPIAGSTDTQYF.

CDR3 bases: TGTGCCAGCAGTTTCTCGAATCCTGGAAACACCATATATTTT. This codes for CASSFSNPGNTIYF. This rearrangement joins TRBV6-5 to TRBJ1-3, with no clear D. The CDR3 covers 14 residues. V was clipped by 4 bases and J by 2 bases, with 9 bases between them. Germline CDR1 is MNHEY and CDR2 is SVGAGI.

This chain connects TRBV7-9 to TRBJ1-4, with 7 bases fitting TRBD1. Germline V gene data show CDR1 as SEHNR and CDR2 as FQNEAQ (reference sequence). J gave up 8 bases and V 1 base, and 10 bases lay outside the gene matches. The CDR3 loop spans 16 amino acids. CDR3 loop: CASSLGSGTEGEKLFF. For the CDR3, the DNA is TGTGCCAGCAGCTTAGGGTCCGGGACAGAAGGAGAAAAACTGTTTTTT.

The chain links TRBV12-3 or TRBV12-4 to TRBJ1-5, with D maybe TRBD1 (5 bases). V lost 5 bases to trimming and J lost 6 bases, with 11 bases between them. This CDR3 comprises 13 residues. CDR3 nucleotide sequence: TGTGCCAGCAGTCGGGGGGTAAGTCAGCCCCAGCATTTT. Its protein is CASSRGVSQPQHF.

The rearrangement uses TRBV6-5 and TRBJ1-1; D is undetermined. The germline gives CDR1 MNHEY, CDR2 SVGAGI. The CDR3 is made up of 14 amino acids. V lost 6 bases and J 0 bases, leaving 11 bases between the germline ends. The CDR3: CASSPGDMNTEAFF. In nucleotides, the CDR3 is TGTGCCAGCAGCCCAGGTGATATGAACACTGAAGCTTTCTTT.

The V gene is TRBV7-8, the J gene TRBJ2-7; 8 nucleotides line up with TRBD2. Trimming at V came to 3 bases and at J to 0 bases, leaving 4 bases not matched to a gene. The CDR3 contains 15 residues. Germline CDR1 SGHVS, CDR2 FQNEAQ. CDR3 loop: CASSFSGTSSYEQYF. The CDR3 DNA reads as TGTGCCAGCAGCTTTTCCGGGACTAGCTCCTACGAGCAGTACTTC.

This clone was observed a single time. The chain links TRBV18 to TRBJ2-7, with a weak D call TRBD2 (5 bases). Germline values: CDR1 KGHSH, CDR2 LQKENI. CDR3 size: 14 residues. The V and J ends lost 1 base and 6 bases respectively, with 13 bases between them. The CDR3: CASSPLPGSGEQYF. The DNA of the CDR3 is TGTGCCAGCTCACCACTTCCGGGATCCGGCGAGCAGTACTTC.

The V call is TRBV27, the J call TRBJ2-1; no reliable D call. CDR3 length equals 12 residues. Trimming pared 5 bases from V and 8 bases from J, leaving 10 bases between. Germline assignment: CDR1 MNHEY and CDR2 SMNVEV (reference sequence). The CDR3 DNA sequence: TGTGCCAGCAGTCCTGGCGTATATGAGCAGTTCTTC. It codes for CASSPGVYEQFF.

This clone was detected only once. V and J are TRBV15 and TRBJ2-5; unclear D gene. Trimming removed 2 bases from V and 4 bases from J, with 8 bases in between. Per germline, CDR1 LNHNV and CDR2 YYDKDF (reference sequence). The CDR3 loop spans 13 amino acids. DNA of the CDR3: TGTGCCACCAGCAGACGGGTCGGAGAGACCCAGTACTTC. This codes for CATSRRVGETQYF.

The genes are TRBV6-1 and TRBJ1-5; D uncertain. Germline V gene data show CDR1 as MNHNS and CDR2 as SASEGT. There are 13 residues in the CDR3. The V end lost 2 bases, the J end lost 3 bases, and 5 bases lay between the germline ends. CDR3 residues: CASSEPPNQPQHF. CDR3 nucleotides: TGTGCCAGCAGTGAACCACCCAATCAGCCCCAGCATTTT.

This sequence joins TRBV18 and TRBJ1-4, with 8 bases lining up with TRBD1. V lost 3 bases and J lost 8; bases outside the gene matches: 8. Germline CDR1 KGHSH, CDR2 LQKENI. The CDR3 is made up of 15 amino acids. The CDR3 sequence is CASSPTGALREKLFF. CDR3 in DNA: TGTGCCAGCTCACCGACAGGGGCCCTTCGGGAAAAACTGTTTTTT.

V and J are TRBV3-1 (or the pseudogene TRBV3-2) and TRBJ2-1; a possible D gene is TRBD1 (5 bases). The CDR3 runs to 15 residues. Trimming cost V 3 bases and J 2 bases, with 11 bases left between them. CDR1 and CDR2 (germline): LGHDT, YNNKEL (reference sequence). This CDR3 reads CASSQRQSPYNEQFF. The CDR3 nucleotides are TGTGCCAGCAGCCAGAGACAGTCTCCCTACAATGAGCAGTTCTTC.

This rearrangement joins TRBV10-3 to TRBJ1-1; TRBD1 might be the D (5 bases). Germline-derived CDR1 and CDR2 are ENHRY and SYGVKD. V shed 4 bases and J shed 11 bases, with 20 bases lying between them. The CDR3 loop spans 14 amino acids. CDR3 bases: TGTGCCATCAGTGGGTTCAAGGGGCCCTATGCGGCTTTCTTT. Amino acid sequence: CAISGFKGPYAAFF.